This record covers a single T cell receptor (beta chain). Its specificity is unknown. Extracted RNA was reverse transcribed into cDNA, the sequencing template. Sequencing was performed with immunoSEQ multiplex PCR; in TCRdb, only in-frame clones are kept and a portion is missing. Altogether 120,000 or so clones are present, 30% to 40% being singletons, with the ten largest covering 3.1%. There are 15 residues in the CDR3. Trimming left V 4 bases short and J 0 bases short, with 10 bases between. Germline V gene data show CDR1 as SGDLS and CDR2 as YYNGEE. This sample was taken from a study of CD8+ T cells in alopecia areata. Study results and caveats: Possibly as an HLA-related effect, TCR sharing across patients appeared less clear than in mice.

Researchers gathered lesional scalp punch biopsies and peripheral blood from patients with alopecia areata. The chain links TRBV9 to TRBJ2-2; a weak D match, TRBD1 (5 bases). This TCR was recovered from a human donor with alopecia areata. Sequencing was performed on CD4+ T cells sorted from blood. This CDR3 reads CASSLRQTNTGELFF. For the CDR3, the DNA is TGTGCCAGCAGCCTGAGACAGACGAACACCGGGGAGCTGTTTTTT.